This entry features one TCR beta chain sequence. Its antigen remains unidentified. The sample is drawn from a study of T cell repertoires in cytomegalovirus infection. Background on the study: Selection of CMV epitopes for the study included recently identified HLA-C-restricted and well-studied HLA-B-restricted ones. Public TCR beta signature analysis indicated the presence of both CMV infection and matching HLA type.

General study results and limits: Cumulative frequency of public TCR beta families picked out carriers of CMV plus the relevant HLA. Within the response measured ex vivo, HLA-C-restricted CMV-specific TCR beta clonotypes were dominant.

The CDR3 is 12 amino acids. The germline V and J ends were trimmed by 3 bases and 3 bases, with 6 bases remaining between them. From germline, CDR1 is SGHAT and CDR2 FQNNGV. TCRdb reanalysed the reads using MiXCR and keeps one entry per CDR3 protein. The sample has 140,000 to 150,000 distinct CDR3 sequences, 30% to 40% seen once. The V gene is TRBV11-2, the J gene TRBJ2-7, with no clear D. The receptor was derived from a human donor in good health (CMV status not recorded). Some clones in this sample may be carry-over from other donors' samples. The material was CD8+ T cells from cultured PBMCs, obtained from culture after CMV antigen stimulation. The CDR3 DNA reads as TGTGCCAGCAGCTTGGCCTTCTACGAGCAGTACTTC. It encodes CASSLAFYEQYF.